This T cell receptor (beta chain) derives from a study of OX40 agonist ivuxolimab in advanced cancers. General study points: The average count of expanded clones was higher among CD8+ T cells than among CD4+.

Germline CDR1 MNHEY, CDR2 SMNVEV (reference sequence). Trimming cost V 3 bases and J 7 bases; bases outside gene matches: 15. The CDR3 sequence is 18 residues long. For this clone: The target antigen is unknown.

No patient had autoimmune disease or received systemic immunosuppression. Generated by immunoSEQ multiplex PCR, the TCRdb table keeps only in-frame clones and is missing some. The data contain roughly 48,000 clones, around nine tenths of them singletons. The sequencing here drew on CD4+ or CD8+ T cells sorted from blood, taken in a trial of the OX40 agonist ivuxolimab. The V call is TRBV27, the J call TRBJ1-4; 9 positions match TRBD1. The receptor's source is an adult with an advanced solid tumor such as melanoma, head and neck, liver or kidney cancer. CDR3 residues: CASSFWTGRVGQGEKLFF. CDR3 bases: TGTGCCAGCAGTTTCTGGACAGGGCGAGTGGGACAGGGTGAAAAACTGTTTTTT.